This T cell receptor beta chain appears in the sequencing data of a study of blood T cell repertoires in COVID-19. Looking at the study overall: Samples came from the United States, Italy and Spain, spanning acute and convalescent COVID-19. T cells, B-cell-depleted T cells, or PBMCs provided the cDNA or gDNA that served as material.

This clone occurred a few times. Per the study methods: Using reference gene primer amplification, nucleated cell counts were estimated. Using immunoSEQ multiplex PCR, the repertoire was profiled, and TCRdb retains in-frame clones only, with some absent. V, J and clone size are taken as reported in that table, and D and trimming were inferred from the DNA itself. This sample has about 220,000 clones; approximately 82% occur once, and the top ten carry 9.7%. The CDR3 has 15 amino acids. After removal of 8 bases from V and 3 bases from J, the junction contained 7 bases not matched to a gene. Germline V gene lookup returns CDR1 WNHNN and CDR2 SYGVQD (reference sequence).

The chain uses TRBV10-1 and TRBJ2-7; 13 bases align to TRBD2. This TCR was recovered from a man aged 45-60 years with active or convalescent COVID-19. The source material was peripheral blood. In nucleotides, the CDR3 is TGCGCCAGCGGGAGACTAGCGGGGGGATTCTACGAGCAGTACGTC. Translated: CASGRLAGGFYEQYV.